This TCR beta chain derives from a study of post-analysis software for immune sequencing data. Comment on this clonotype: Its specificity is not known.

V lost 6 bases to trimming and J lost 3 bases, with 14 bases between them. The CDR3 contains 13 residues. The germline V gene encodes CDR1 DFQATT and CDR2 SNEGSKA (reference sequence). General study findings and limits: With TRBV5-6, TRBV5-1 and TRBV20-1 included, 4 to 6 TRBV segments were more frequent in patients than in controls.

Each TCR beta cDNA library carried unique molecular identifiers. TCRdb passed the PCR reads through MiXCR, listing each CDR3 protein once. In the table there are 800,000 to 950,000 distinct CDR3 sequences, about 50% of which are singletons. The chain is built from TRBV20-1 and TRBJ2-5; perhaps TRBD2 as D (5 bases). Sequencing was done on a sample of blood. The TCR sequence derives from a girl aged 5 to 17 with multiple sclerosis. The CDR3 sequence: CSAEAEMKETQYF. CDR3 nucleotide sequence: TGCAGTGCAGAAGCGGAGATGAAAGAGACCCAGTACTTC.